This T cell receptor beta chain was obtained from a study of HIV-infected patients and healthy controls. The repertoire came from unfractionated whole blood and reflected all unsorted peripheral T cells. The RNA source was an approximately 2.6 ml peripheral blood draw. This clonotype was recorded at least ten times. Antigen specificity is unknown. Germline CDR1 and CDR2: LNHDA and SQIVND (reference sequence). V lost 7 bases, J lost 0 bases, and 9 bases stayed unmatched. The CDR3 contains 17 residues. Alpha and beta constant-region primers primed reverse transcription of around 0.5 ug RNA. Separate chain-specific third strand synthesis with multiplexing indices produced the alpha and beta libraries. One entry per CDR3 protein, called by TCRdb with MiXCR from the 5' RACE reads. The sample holds roughly 9,800 distinct CDR3 sequences; around 8% are singletons and the top ten take 5.5% to 7.5%. Study-wide results and limits: CDR3 sharing between individuals was lower in HIV-infected patients than in healthy controls. In healthy controls, MAIT alpha CDR3s were common; in HIV+ repertoires, severely depleted.

The genes are TRBV19 and TRBJ2-6; TRBD1 aligns across 7 bases. The receptor's source is an adult in good health. Sequencing was carried out using blood. CDR3: CASTLTGLNSGANVLTF. The CDR3 coding sequence is TGTGCCAGTACCCTGACAGGGCTGAACTCTGGGGCCAACGTCCTGACTTTC.